The 11 T cell receptor beta chains below were found in one sample sequenced in a study of response to subunit inactivated influenza vaccine. TCRdb used MiXCR to reprocess the RT-PCR reads, holding one entry per CDR3 protein. The table shows 300,000 to 350,000 distinct CDR3 sequences, with about a fifth occurring only once. This specimen consisted of PBMCs from blood, obtained about 20 months after vaccination. Receptors were obtained from a man aged 45-69 years who received an inactivated influenza vaccine.

The chain combines TRBV29-1 with TRBJ2-5, with a weak D call TRBD2 (5 bases). The CDR3 is 13 residues long. Deletions cut 4 bases from V and 5 bases from J, with 14 bases between. CDR1 SQVTM and CDR2 ANQGSEA come from the germline V gene. As DNA, the CDR3 is TGCAGCGTTGGATCGGGGTTCGGGGAGACCCAGTACTTC. Protein: CSVGSGFGETQYF.

This clonotype was observed a handful of times. This chain uses TRBV3-1 with TRBJ2-7; tentatively, D is TRBD1 (6 bases). The V gene lost 1 base and the J gene lost 3 bases, with 22 bases spanning the gap. Per the germline V gene, CDR1 is LGHDT and CDR2 is YNNKEL (reference sequence). This CDR3 has 18 residues. The chain's CDR3 is CASSQVQGHGSTLYEQYF. The CDR3 region has the DNA TGTGCCAGCAGCCAAGTTCAGGGACACGGGTCAACTCTCTACGAGCAGTACTTC.

This chain joins TRBV2 and TRBJ1-6, with D possibly being TRBD1 (5 bases). V lost 7 bases and J lost 11, with 12 bases in between. The CDR3 extends over 12 amino acids. The V gene's germline CDR1 is SNHLY and CDR2 FYNNEI. The CDR3, as DNA: TGTGCCAGCACCCAGGGTTATCCACCCCTCCACTTT. Encoded protein: CASTQGYPPLHF.

The sample holds many counts of this clonotype. CDR3 nucleotide sequence: TGTGCCAGCAGCCCGTCGGGACAGGGGGTCGAGAAACTGTTTTTT. Encoded protein: CASSPSGQGVEKLFF. The chain carries TRBV3-1 and TRBJ1-4; 11 bases agree with TRBD1. The V gene end was trimmed by 4 bases and the J gene end by 11 bases; junction bases not matched to a gene: 9. This CDR3 has 15 residues. Per the germline V gene, CDR1 is LGHDT and CDR2 is YNNKEL (reference sequence).

This chain joins TRBV15 and TRBJ2-3; D not resolved. This CDR3 is built from 14 residues. Deletions cut 0 bases from V and 4 bases from J, with 8 bases between. Germline V gene sequence: CDR1 LNHNV, CDR2 YYDKDF (reference sequence). CDR3 nucleotides: TGTGCCACCAGCAGAGATCTATTAGCAGATACGCAGTATTTT. Protein product: CATSRDLLADTQYF.

The rearrangement uses TRBV12-3 or TRBV12-4 and TRBJ2-5, with D possibly TRBD1 on 5 matching bases. This CDR3 is 12 amino acids long. V was shortened by 9 bases and J by 1 base, with 9 bases between the two germline ends. This CDR3 reads CASSTAQETQYF. CDR3 bases: TGTGCCAGTTCGACAGCCCAAGAGACCCAGTACTTC.

This clonotype appeared a few times. CDR3 coding DNA: TGCGCCAGCAGCCAAGATGTGGGGGCTGGCTATGGCTACACCTTC. Translation: CASSQDVGAGYGYTF. The chain has TRBV4-3 and TRBJ1-2; a possible D gene is TRBD1 (6 bases). The V and J ends lost 0 bases and 4 bases respectively, with 12 bases between them. The CDR3 contains 15 residues. Germline assignment: CDR1 LGHNA and CDR2 YSLEER.

This clonotype turned up a few times. V usage is TRBV5-1 and J usage is TRBJ2-5; 11 bases are shared with TRBD2. The CDR3 consists of 16 residues. The germline V gene encodes CDR1 SGHRS and CDR2 YFSETQ. V dropped 4 bases and J dropped 2; count of bases not matched to a gene: 7. CDR3 DNA sequence: TGCGCCAGCAGCCCGGGACTAGCGGAACTTCAAGAGACCCAGTACTTC. Translation gives CASSPGLAELQETQYF.

The chain is built from TRBV10-3 and TRBJ1-6, with D perhaps TRBD1 (5 bases). Germline V gives CDR1 ENHRY, CDR2 SYGVKD. This CDR3 comprises 13 residues. V was cut by 6 bases and J by 6 bases, with 9 bases left in between. The DNA for the CDR3 is TGTGCCATCAGGCCCGACAGTAATTCACCCCTCCACTTT. This gives the protein CAIRPDSNSPLHF.

The chain has TRBV7-2 and TRBJ2-3, with 8 bases identical to TRBD1. CDR1 and CDR2 from the germline V gene are SGHTA and FQGNSA. Trimming took 6 bases from V and 6 from J; bases not matched to a gene: 8. The CDR3 totals 14 residues. The CDR3 is CASSFDRGRDTQYF. The CDR3 nucleotides read TGTGCCAGCAGTTTCGACAGGGGCAGGGATACGCAGTATTTT.

V is TRBV10-3 and J is TRBJ2-7; D possibly corresponds to TRBD2 (5 bases). CDR3 length equals 14 residues. The germline V and J ends were trimmed by 5 bases and 3 bases, with 14 bases remaining between them. Germline V gene lookup returns CDR1 ENHRY and CDR2 SYGVKD. This CDR3 is CAISLLAESYEQYF. CDR3 in DNA: TGTGCCATCAGTCTCCTAGCCGAAAGCTACGAGCAGTACTTC.